The 10 T cell receptor beta chains in this list originate from one sample, sequenced in a study of cytomegalovirus exposure and HLA in healthy donors. The primer mix had 60 Vbeta and 13 Jbeta primers. The repertoire was sequenced with immunoSEQ multiplex PCR; TCRdb's copy has only in-frame clones and lacks some. The data contain about 67,000 clones, approximately 81% of them singletons. Material for sequencing was PBMCs. These receptors were collected from a woman under 40 in good health and CMV-seronegative.

This rearrangement joins TRBV18 to TRBJ2-2; 7 bases agree with TRBD1. V lost 4 bases and J lost 2; bases outside the gene matches: 4. CDR1 and CDR2 (germline): KGHSH, LQKENI. The CDR3 is 15 amino acids. CDR3 sequence: CASSLGQTNTGELFF. The CDR3 DNA reads as TGTGCCAGCTCACTGGGACAGACAAACACCGGGGAGCTGTTTTTT.

As DNA, the CDR3 is TGTGCCAGCAGTGGCGGGATCCATCACCCTGTAGGCGCTTTCTTT. Encoded protein: CASSGGIHHPVGAFF. This chain links TRBV6-5 with TRBJ1-1; D call uncertain. CDR1 and CDR2 from the germline V gene are MNHEY and SVGAGI. The CDR3 covers 15 residues. V was cut by 5 bases and J by 11 bases, with 24 bases left in between.

J is TRBJ1-6 and V is TRBV27; 7 bases agree with TRBD1. This CDR3 has 15 residues. The junction had 3 bases not matched to a gene; V was cut back by 4 bases and J by 3 bases. Germline values: CDR1 MNHEY, CDR2 SMNVEV (reference sequence). The CDR3 region is CASSSTGHYNSPLHF. CDR3 sequence (DNA): TGTGCCAGCAGTTCGACAGGGCACTATAATTCACCCCTCCACTTT.

This chain uses TRBV27 with TRBJ1-4, with D possibly TRBD1 on 6 matching bases. Deletions cut 2 bases from V and 5 bases from J, with 12 bases between. Per germline, CDR1 MNHEY and CDR2 SMNVEV (reference sequence). This CDR3 region has 15 residues. The CDR3 loop reads CASSLKTGSNEKLFF. The DNA of the CDR3 is TGTGCCAGCAGTTTAAAGACAGGCTCAAATGAAAAACTGTTTTTT. The full variable domain, in which reference TRBV27 and TRBJ1-4 provide the parts outside the CDR3, is EAQVTQNPRYLITVTGKKLTVTCSQNMNHEYMSWYRQDPGLGLRQIYYSMNVEVTDKGDVPEGYKVSRKEKRNFPLILESPSPNQTSLYFCASSLKTGSNEKLFFGSGTQLSVL.

The J gene is TRBJ1-2, the V gene TRBV5-4; TRBD1 agrees at 9 bases. CDR1 is SGHNT, CDR2 YYREEE, per germline (reference sequence). V was pared by 2 bases and J by 3 bases, with 5 bases of the junction left unmatched. CDR3 length: 15 amino acids. The CDR3 nucleotides read TGTGCCAGCAGCTTAGGACAGGGGAGGGACTATGGCTACACCTTC. As protein: CASSLGQGRDYGYTF.

The rearrangement uses TRBV7-7 and TRBJ1-5, with 12 bases fitting TRBD1. The junction had 5 bases not matched to a gene; V was cut back by 0 bases and J by 2 bases. The CDR3 sequence is 18 residues long. Germline CDR1 and CDR2: SSHAT and FNYEAQ (reference sequence). This chain's CDR3 is CASSLARDRGQGNQPQHF. Written as DNA, the CDR3 is TGTGCCAGCAGCTTAGCCCGGGACAGGGGGCAAGGCAATCAGCCCCAGCATTTT.

In nucleotides, the CDR3 is TGCGCCAGCAGCCAAACCACCGGGACAGCATTTCCCTACGAGCAGTACTTC. It specifies CASSQTTGTAFPYEQYF. V and J are TRBV4-1 and TRBJ2-7; 7 bases are shared with TRBD1. Per the germline V gene, CDR1 is MGHRA and CDR2 is YSYEKL. The CDR3 loop spans 17 amino acids. The V and J ends lost 2 bases and 2 bases, in that order; junction bases with no gene match: 12.

The CDR3 nucleotides read TGTGCCAGCAGTTTCAGGGGCATCTACAATGAGCAGTTCTTC. It codes for CASSFRGIYNEQFF. This chain links TRBV27 with TRBJ2-1; D perhaps matches TRBD1 (6 bases). Per the germline V gene, CDR1 is MNHEY and CDR2 is SMNVEV (reference sequence). V was cut by 3 bases and J by 3 bases, with 9 bases left in between. CDR3 size: 14 residues.

The chain has TRBV9 and TRBJ1-5; the D is unclear. The CDR3 length is 15 residues. Germline CDR1 SGDLS, CDR2 YYNGEE. V gave up 0 bases and J gave up 7 bases, with 14 bases separating them. The CDR3 DNA follows: TGTGCCAGCAGCGTAGGAGATGGGAGGGCCCAGCCCCAGCATTTT. Protein product: CASSVGDGRAQPQHF.

Of note for this clone: In the same sample, other DNA sequences code for this CDR3. The chain has TRBV18 and TRBJ2-7; possible D gene TRBD2, 6 bases. The CDR3 has 17 amino acids. V was pared by 3 bases and J by 2 bases, with 20 bases between. CDR1 is KGHSH and CDR2 is LQKENI in the germline V gene. The CDR3, as DNA: TGTGCCAGCTCACCCGCGGGGTCCCCCGGTGGAACCTACGAGCAGTACTTC. Amino acids: CASSPAGSPGGTYEQYF.